These T cell receptor beta chains were read from a single sample in a study of blood T cell repertoires in COVID-19. Sequencing used immunoSEQ multiplex PCR; TCRdb keeps in-frame clones, though not all of them. The data show 300,000 to 350,000 clones, with roughly 87% seen just once and around 9.9% held by the top ten. The sequencing sample was made of peripheral blood. These receptors were obtained from a man aged 25 to 40 with COVID-19, enrolled during active disease. The CDR3 runs from the conserved cysteine through the conserved F or W. Each record gives: J gene, V gene, D gene, clone size, CDR3 DNA, CDR3 protein. The D gene is left open where the match is weak. The size of a clone is reported for some rows only, either as once, few or many, or as a class for expanded clones.

j_gene: TRBJ2-1; v_gene: TRBV4-1; d_gene: NA; abundance: NA; CDR3nt: TGCGCCAGCAGCCCCCCGCGAACTAGCACGTACAATGAGCAGTTCTTC; CDR3aa: CASSPPRTSTYNEQFF
j_gene: TRBJ1-6; v_gene: TRBV5-5; d_gene: TRBD1; abundance: few; CDR3nt: TGTGCCAGCAGCTTGCACTTTTCGGCAGGGGGTTCACCCCTCCACTTT; CDR3aa: CASSLHFSAGGSPLHF
j_gene: TRBJ2-1; v_gene: TRBV19; d_gene: NA; abundance: NA; CDR3nt: TGTGCCAGTAGTATAGATAGGGACAACTACAATGAGCAGTTCTTC; CDR3aa: CASSIDRDNYNEQFF
j_gene: TRBJ1-2; v_gene: TRBV6-5; d_gene: NA; abundance: NA; CDR3nt: TGTGCCAGCGCCCAGAACGAGGGATACTATGGCTACACCTTC; CDR3aa: CASAQNEGYYGYTF
j_gene: TRBJ2-1; v_gene: TRBV6-2/TRBV6-3; d_gene: NA; abundance: few; CDR3nt: TGTGCCAGCAGTTTGGCCCAGGGCGCTGGGGATGAGCAGTTCTTC; CDR3aa: CASSLAQGAGDEQFF
j_gene: TRBJ2-7; v_gene: TRBV11-3; d_gene: NA; abundance: few; CDR3nt: TGTGCCAGCAGCTCCCGGAGGGGTTCGGACGAGCAGTACTTC; CDR3aa: CASSSRRGSDEQYF
j_gene: TRBJ1-6; v_gene: TRBV9; d_gene: NA; abundance: NA; CDR3nt: TGTGCCAGCAGCGCGGAGGGGGGGGCCATGCGACTGAATTCACCCCTCCACTTT; CDR3aa: CASSAEGGAMRLNSPLHF
j_gene: TRBJ2-5; v_gene: TRBV6-2/TRBV6-3; d_gene: NA; abundance: NA; CDR3nt: TGTGCCAGCAGTTACGGGCCGGGATGGGTCAAAGAGACCCAGTACTTC; CDR3aa: CASSYGPGWVKETQYF
j_gene: TRBJ2-4; v_gene: TRBV15; d_gene: TRBD2; abundance: NA; CDR3nt: TGTGCCACCAGCAGAGATTGGACTAGCGGGGGAATAGCCAAAAACATTCAGTACTTC; CDR3aa: CATSRDWTSGGIAKNIQYF
j_gene: TRBJ2-1; v_gene: TRBV28; d_gene: TRBD2; abundance: NA; CDR3nt: TGTGCCAGCCTTGGACTAGCTAATGAGCAGTTCTTC; CDR3aa: CASLGLANEQFF
j_gene: TRBJ2-3; v_gene: TRBV6-2/TRBV6-3; d_gene: TRBD2; abundance: NA; CDR3nt: TGTGCCAGCAGTTACTCGCCTAGCGGGAGTACAGATACGCAGTATTTT; CDR3aa: CASSYSPSGSTDTQYF
j_gene: TRBJ1-2; v_gene: TRBV3-1/TRBV3-2; d_gene: NA; abundance: NA; CDR3nt: TGTGCCAGCAGCCTATTAGGGGGGGAAGGCTACACCTTC; CDR3aa: CASSLLGGEGYTF
j_gene: TRBJ2-3; v_gene: TRBV7-8; d_gene: NA; abundance: NA; CDR3nt: TGTGCCAGCAGCTTATCTAGGGATACGCAGTATTTT; CDR3aa: CASSLSRDTQYF
j_gene: TRBJ1-2; v_gene: TRBV28; d_gene: TRBD1; abundance: NA; CDR3nt: TGTGCCAGCAGTTCCGAGGGGGCCCCCAACTATGGCTACACCTTC; CDR3aa: CASSSEGAPNYGYTF
j_gene: TRBJ1-4; v_gene: TRBV4-2; d_gene: NA; abundance: NA; CDR3nt: TGTGCCAGCAGCCAAGGGGCTGGGAGGGGTAATGAAAAACTGTTTTTT; CDR3aa: CASSQGAGRGNEKLFF
j_gene: TRBJ2-1; v_gene: TRBV11-2; d_gene: NA; abundance: NA; CDR3nt: TGTGCCAGCAGCTCCCCCTCAGAGCGATCGGTCTACAATGAGCAGTTCTTC; CDR3aa: CASSSPSERSVYNEQFF
j_gene: TRBJ1-3; v_gene: TRBV28; d_gene: TRBD1; abundance: NA; CDR3nt: TGTGCCAGCAGTTTTGTATCAGGGGGCTCTGGAAACACCATATATTTT; CDR3aa: CASSFVSGGSGNTIYF
j_gene: TRBJ1-2; v_gene: TRBV5-8; d_gene: NA; abundance: NA; CDR3nt: TGTGCCAGCAGCTTGGTTGGGGGCGCCCACTATGGCTACACCTTC; CDR3aa: CASSLVGGAHYGYTF
j_gene: TRBJ2-5; v_gene: TRBV6-5; d_gene: TRBD1; abundance: once; CDR3nt: TGTGCCAGCAGTTACTCACAGGGGCTTGGGCAGACCCAGTACTTC; CDR3aa: CASSYSQGLGQTQYF
j_gene: TRBJ2-1; v_gene: TRBV13; d_gene: NA; abundance: NA; CDR3nt: TGTGCCAGCAGCTTAGGTGGGGCTTTCAATGAGCAGTTCTTC; CDR3aa: CASSLGGAFNEQFF
j_gene: TRBJ2-1; v_gene: TRBV27; d_gene: NA; abundance: once; CDR3nt: TGTGCCAGCAGTTTATCGTGGGCTTTTTCTCTCTATGAGCAGTTCTTC; CDR3aa: CASSLSWAFSLYEQFF
j_gene: TRBJ1-2; v_gene: TRBV5-4; d_gene: NA; abundance: NA; CDR3nt: TGTGCCAGCAGCTTGGAGCGGGTTGGCTACACCTTC; CDR3aa: CASSLERVGYTF
j_gene: TRBJ2-5; v_gene: TRBV27; d_gene: NA; abundance: NA; CDR3nt: TGTGCCAGCAGCCAGACCGGACAAGACCAAGAGACCCAGTACTTC; CDR3aa: CASSQTGQDQETQYF
j_gene: TRBJ1-3; v_gene: TRBV6-5; d_gene: NA; abundance: NA; CDR3nt: TGTGCCAGCAGCCGCGGGACTGGGTCTGGAAACACCATATATTTT; CDR3aa: CASSRGTGSGNTIYF
j_gene: TRBJ2-1; v_gene: TRBV27; d_gene: TRBD2; abundance: NA; CDR3nt: TGTGCCAGCAGCGTACTAGCGGGGGGGTACAATGAGCAGTTCTTC; CDR3aa: CASSVLAGGYNEQFF
j_gene: TRBJ2-5; v_gene: TRBV7-3; d_gene: NA; abundance: NA; CDR3nt: TGTGCCAGCAGCTTAAGGGGGCCCTTGGAGACCCAGTACTTC; CDR3aa: CASSLRGPLETQYF
j_gene: TRBJ2-7; v_gene: TRBV28; d_gene: NA; abundance: NA; CDR3nt: TGTGCCAGCTCGGGCGGGTTATCCTACGAGCAGTACTTC; CDR3aa: CASSGGLSYEQYF
j_gene: TRBJ1-3; v_gene: TRBV5-8; d_gene: NA; abundance: NA; CDR3nt: TGTGCCAGCAGCTATAACTGGACACCTTCTGGAAACACCATATATTTT; CDR3aa: CASSYNWTPSGNTIYF
j_gene: TRBJ2-5; v_gene: TRBV11-3; d_gene: TRBD1; abundance: NA; CDR3nt: TGTGCCAGCAGCTTAGGAGGGGGCCCGTCCAAAGAGACCCAGTACTTC; CDR3aa: CASSLGGGPSKETQYF
j_gene: TRBJ1-1; v_gene: TRBV7-7; d_gene: NA; abundance: NA; CDR3nt: TGTGCCAGCAGCCGATACAGGAACACTGAAGCTTTCTTT; CDR3aa: CASSRYRNTEAFF
j_gene: TRBJ1-1; v_gene: TRBV7-8; d_gene: NA; abundance: NA; CDR3nt: TGTGCCAGCAGCGGCGAGGTGGGGGGAATTGGGAACACTGAAGCTTTCTTT; CDR3aa: CASSGEVGGIGNTEAFF
j_gene: TRBJ2-7; v_gene: TRBV28; d_gene: TRBD2; abundance: NA; CDR3nt: TGTGCCAGCAGTCCCGCGGGACTAGCGGGAGTTTCCGAGCAGTACTTC; CDR3aa: CASSPAGLAGVSEQYF
j_gene: TRBJ2-5; v_gene: TRBV9; d_gene: TRBD1; abundance: NA; CDR3nt: TGTGCCAGCAGCGTAGGGGACAGGGATCAAGAGACCCAGTACTTC; CDR3aa: CASSVGDRDQETQYF
j_gene: TRBJ2-1; v_gene: TRBV5-1; d_gene: TRBD2; abundance: NA; CDR3nt: TGCGCCCGCCGCTTGGCCGGCGGACCGGGCGCGGGCGGGGGGGCATACAATGAGCAGTTCTTC; CDR3aa: CARRLAGGPGAGGGAYNEQFF
j_gene: TRBJ1-2; v_gene: TRBV12-3/TRBV12-4; d_gene: NA; abundance: NA; CDR3nt: TGTGCCAGCAGTTTCACAGGGCCCTATGGCTACACCTTC; CDR3aa: CASSFTGPYGYTF
j_gene: TRBJ1-5; v_gene: TRBV18; d_gene: TRBD1; abundance: NA; CDR3nt: TGTGCCAGCTCACCGGACAGGGAACAGCCCCAGCATTTT; CDR3aa: CASSPDREQPQHF
j_gene: TRBJ1-2; v_gene: TRBV19; d_gene: NA; abundance: NA; CDR3nt: TGTGCCAGTGGAGAGAGGGGGAGCCGCTACACCTTC; CDR3aa: CASGERGSRYTF
j_gene: TRBJ1-4; v_gene: TRBV28; d_gene: TRBD1; abundance: NA; CDR3nt: TGTGCCAGCAGCGCCCAGGGGGTGGGTAGACTGTTTTTT; CDR3aa: CASSAQGVGRLFF
j_gene: TRBJ1-6; v_gene: TRBV6-1; d_gene: TRBD1; abundance: few; CDR3nt: TGTGCCAGCAGTGACCAGACAGGGGCCTCACCCCTCCACTTT; CDR3aa: CASSDQTGASPLHF
j_gene: TRBJ1-5; v_gene: TRBV29-1; d_gene: NA; abundance: NA; CDR3nt: TGCAGCGCCGAGACGGGGGGCAATCAGCCCCAGCATTTT; CDR3aa: CSAETGGNQPQHF
j_gene: TRBJ2-7; v_gene: TRBV28; d_gene: TRBD1; abundance: few; CDR3nt: TGTGCCAGCAGTTCACAGGGGACGCTTCAGTACGAGCAGTACTTC; CDR3aa: CASSSQGTLQYEQYF
j_gene: TRBJ2-7; v_gene: TRBV7-2; d_gene: TRBD2; abundance: NA; CDR3nt: TGTGCCAGCAGCTTTCGGACTAGCGGGAACCCCGAGCAGTACTTC; CDR3aa: CASSFRTSGNPEQYF
j_gene: TRBJ1-1; v_gene: TRBV19; d_gene: TRBD1; abundance: NA; CDR3nt: TGTGCCAGTAGTGCCTCTTTGACAGGGGGCGCGGAGGTAACTGAAGCTTTCTTT; CDR3aa: CASSASLTGGAEVTEAFF
j_gene: TRBJ1-2; v_gene: TRBV29-1; d_gene: NA; abundance: NA; CDR3nt: TGCAGCGTTGGGAGTAACTATGGCTACACCTTC; CDR3aa: CSVGSNYGYTF
j_gene: TRBJ2-2; v_gene: TRBV7-2; d_gene: TRBD2; abundance: NA; CDR3nt: TGTGCCAGCAGCTTAGGAGCGGGGACCGCGGGAGGTACCGGGGAGCTGTTTTTT; CDR3aa: CASSLGAGTAGGTGELFF
j_gene: TRBJ1-2; v_gene: TRBV6-5; d_gene: TRBD1; abundance: once; CDR3nt: TGTGCCAGCAGCGATAGAACAGGGGTCTATGGCTACACCTTC; CDR3aa: CASSDRTGVYGYTF
j_gene: TRBJ1-1; v_gene: TRBV25-1; d_gene: NA; abundance: NA; CDR3nt: TGTGCCAGCAGTGAATCAGTACGGGGGATAGCCCCTGGGGCTTTCTTT; CDR3aa: CASSESVRGIAPGAFF
j_gene: TRBJ2-5; v_gene: TRBV28; d_gene: TRBD2; abundance: NA; CDR3nt: TGTGCCAGCAGTCCTGGGGGGTTAGCGGGAGGAGAGACCCAGTACTTC; CDR3aa: CASSPGGLAGGETQYF
j_gene: TRBJ2-2; v_gene: TRBV6-5; d_gene: TRBD2; abundance: NA; CDR3nt: TGTGCCAGCAGTCTACCTAGCGGAGGTGGCGGGGAGCTGTTTTTT; CDR3aa: CASSLPSGGGGELFF
j_gene: TRBJ2-6; v_gene: TRBV4-3; d_gene: NA; abundance: once; CDR3nt: TGCGCCAGCAGCCAAGTGTGGAGAAAGGACTCTGGGGCCAACGTCCTGACTTTC; CDR3aa: CASSQVWRKDSGANVLTF
j_gene: TRBJ1-1; v_gene: TRBV5-1; d_gene: TRBD1; abundance: NA; CDR3nt: TGCGCCAGCAGCTCCGGACAGGGGAGTAAGACTGAAGCTTTCTTT; CDR3aa: CASSSGQGSKTEAFF